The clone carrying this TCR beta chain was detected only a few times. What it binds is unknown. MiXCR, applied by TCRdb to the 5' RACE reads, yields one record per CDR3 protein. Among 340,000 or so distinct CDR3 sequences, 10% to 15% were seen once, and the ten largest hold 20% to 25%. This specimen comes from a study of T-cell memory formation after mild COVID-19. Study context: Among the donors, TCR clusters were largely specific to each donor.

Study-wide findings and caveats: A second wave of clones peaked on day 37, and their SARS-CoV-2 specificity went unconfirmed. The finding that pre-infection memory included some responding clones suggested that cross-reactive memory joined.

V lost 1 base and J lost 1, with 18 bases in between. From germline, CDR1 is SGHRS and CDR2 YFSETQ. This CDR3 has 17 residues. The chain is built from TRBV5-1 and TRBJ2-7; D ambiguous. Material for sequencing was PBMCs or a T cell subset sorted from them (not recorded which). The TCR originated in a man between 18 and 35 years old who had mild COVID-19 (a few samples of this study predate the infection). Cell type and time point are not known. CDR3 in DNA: TGCGCCAGCAGCTTGTCTTCCGCAGCAACCTTTTCCTACGAGCAGTACTTC. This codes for CASSLSSAATFSYEQYF.